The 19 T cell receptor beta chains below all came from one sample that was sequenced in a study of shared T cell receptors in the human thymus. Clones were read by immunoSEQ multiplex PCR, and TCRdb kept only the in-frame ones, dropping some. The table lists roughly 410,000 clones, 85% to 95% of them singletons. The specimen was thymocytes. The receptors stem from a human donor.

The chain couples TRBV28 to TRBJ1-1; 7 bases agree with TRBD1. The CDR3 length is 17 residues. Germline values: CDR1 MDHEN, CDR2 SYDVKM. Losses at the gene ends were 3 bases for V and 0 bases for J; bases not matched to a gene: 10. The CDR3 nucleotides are TGTGCCAGCAGTTTGGGACAGCTCTATATCTTGAACACTGAAGCTTTCTTT. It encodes CASSLGQLYILNTEAFF.

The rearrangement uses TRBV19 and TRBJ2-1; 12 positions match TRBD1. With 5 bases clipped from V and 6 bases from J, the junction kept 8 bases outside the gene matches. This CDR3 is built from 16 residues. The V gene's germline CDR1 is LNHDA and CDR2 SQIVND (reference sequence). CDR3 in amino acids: CASSSPGQGAPNEQFF. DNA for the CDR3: TGTGCCAGTAGTTCACCGGGACAGGGGGCTCCCAATGAGCAGTTCTTC.

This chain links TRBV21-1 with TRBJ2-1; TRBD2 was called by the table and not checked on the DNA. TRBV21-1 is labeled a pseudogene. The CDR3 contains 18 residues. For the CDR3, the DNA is TGTGCCAGCACCCGTCCAGGACTAGCGCCCGAGGGGTACAATGAGCAGTTCTTC. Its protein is CASTRPGLAPEGYNEQFF.

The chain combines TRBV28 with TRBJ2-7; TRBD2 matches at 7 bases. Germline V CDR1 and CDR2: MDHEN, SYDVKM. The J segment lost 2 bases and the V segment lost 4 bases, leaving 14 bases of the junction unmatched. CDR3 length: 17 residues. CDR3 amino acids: CASSSHEFGAGAYEQYF. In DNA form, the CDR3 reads TGTGCCAGCAGTTCCCATGAGTTCGGGGCGGGAGCCTACGAGCAGTACTTC. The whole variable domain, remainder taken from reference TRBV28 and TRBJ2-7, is DVKVTQSSRYLVKRTGEKVFLECVQDMDHENMFWYRQDPGLGLRLIYFSYDVKMKEKGDIPEGYSVSREKKERFSLILESASTNQTSMYLCASSSHEFGAGAYEQYFGPGTRLTVT.

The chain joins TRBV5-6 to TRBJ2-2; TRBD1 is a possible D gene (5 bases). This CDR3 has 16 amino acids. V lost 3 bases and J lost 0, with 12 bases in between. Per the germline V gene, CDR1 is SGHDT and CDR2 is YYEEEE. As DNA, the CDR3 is TGTGCCAGCAGCTGTCTGACAGACCCGAACACCGGGGAGCTGTTTTTT. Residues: CASSCLTDPNTGELFF.

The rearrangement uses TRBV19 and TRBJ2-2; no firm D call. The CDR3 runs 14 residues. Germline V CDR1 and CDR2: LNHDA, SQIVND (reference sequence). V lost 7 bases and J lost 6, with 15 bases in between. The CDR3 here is CASTRPWWPGELFF. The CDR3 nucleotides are TGTGCCAGTACCCGACCCTGGTGGCCCGGGGAGCTGTTTTTT.

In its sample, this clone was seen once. The CDR3 loop reads CASSEVWRERTSNNEQFF. CDR3 nucleotide sequence: TGTGCCAGCAGTGAAGTCTGGAGGGAGAGGACTTCCAACAATGAGCAGTTCTTC. The chain employs TRBV25-1 and TRBJ2-1, with D perhaps TRBD2 (6 bases). V lost 2 bases, J lost 5 bases, and 22 bases lay in between. The length of the CDR3 is 18 residues. Germline assignment: CDR1 MGHDK and CDR2 SYGVNS. Full variable domain (remainder filled in from reference TRBV25-1 and TRBJ2-1): EADIYQTPRYLVIGTGKKITLECSQTMGHDKMYWYQQDPGMELHLIHYSYGVNSTEKGDLSSESTVSRIRTEHFPLTLESARPSHTSQYLCASSEVWRERTSNNEQFFGPGTRLTVL.

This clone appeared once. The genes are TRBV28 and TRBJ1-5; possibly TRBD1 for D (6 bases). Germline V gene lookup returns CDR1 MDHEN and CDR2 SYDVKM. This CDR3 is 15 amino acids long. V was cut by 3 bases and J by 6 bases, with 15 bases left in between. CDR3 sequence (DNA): TGTGCCAGCAGTTTTCGCAGGGGAGGACCTCAGCCCCAGCATTTT. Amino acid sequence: CASSFRRGGPQPQHF.

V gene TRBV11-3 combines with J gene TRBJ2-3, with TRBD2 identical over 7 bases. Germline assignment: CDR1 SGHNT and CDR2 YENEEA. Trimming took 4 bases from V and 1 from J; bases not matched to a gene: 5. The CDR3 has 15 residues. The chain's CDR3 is CASSSSSGRTDTQYF. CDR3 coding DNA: TGTGCCAGCAGCTCTTCTAGCGGCCGCACAGATACGCAGTATTTT. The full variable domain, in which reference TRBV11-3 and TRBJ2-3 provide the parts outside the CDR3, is EAGVVQSPRYKIIEKKQPVAFWCNPISGHNTLYWYLQNLGQGPELLIRYENEEAVDDSQLPKDRFSAERLKGVDSTLKIQPAELGDSAVYLCASSSSSGRTDTQYFGPGTRLTVL.

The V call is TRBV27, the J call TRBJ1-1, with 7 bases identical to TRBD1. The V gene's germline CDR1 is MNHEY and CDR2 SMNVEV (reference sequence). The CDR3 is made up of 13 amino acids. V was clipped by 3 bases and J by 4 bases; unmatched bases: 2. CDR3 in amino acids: CASSFYRGTEAFF. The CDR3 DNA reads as TGTGCCAGCAGTTTTTACAGGGGCACTGAAGCTTTCTTT.

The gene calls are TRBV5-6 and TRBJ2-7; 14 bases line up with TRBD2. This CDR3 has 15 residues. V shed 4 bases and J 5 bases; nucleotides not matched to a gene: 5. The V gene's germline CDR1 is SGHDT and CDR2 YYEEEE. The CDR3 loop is CASSPGTSGSNEQYF. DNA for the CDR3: TGTGCCAGCAGCCCCGGGACTAGCGGGAGCAACGAGCAGTACTTC.

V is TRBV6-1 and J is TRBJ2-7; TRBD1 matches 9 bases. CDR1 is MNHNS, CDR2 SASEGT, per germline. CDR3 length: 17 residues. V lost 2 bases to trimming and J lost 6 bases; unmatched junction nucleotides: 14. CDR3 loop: CASSEPPSPGQGSEQYF. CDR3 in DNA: TGTGCCAGCAGTGAACCCCCGTCCCCGGGACAGGGTTCCGAGCAGTACTTC.

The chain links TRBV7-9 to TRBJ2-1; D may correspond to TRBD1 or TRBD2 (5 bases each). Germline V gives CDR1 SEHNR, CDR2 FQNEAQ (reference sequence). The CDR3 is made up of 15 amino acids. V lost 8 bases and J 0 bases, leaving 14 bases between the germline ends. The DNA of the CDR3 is TGTGCCAGCGGAGCCGGGGACCACTCCTACAATGAGCAGTTCTTC. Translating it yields CASGAGDHSYNEQFF.

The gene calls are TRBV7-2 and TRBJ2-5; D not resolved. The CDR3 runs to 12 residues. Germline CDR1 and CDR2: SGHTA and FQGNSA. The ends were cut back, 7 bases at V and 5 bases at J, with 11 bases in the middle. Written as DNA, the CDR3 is TGTGCCAGCACCATGAGAGGCGAGACCCAGTACTTC. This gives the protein CASTMRGETQYF.

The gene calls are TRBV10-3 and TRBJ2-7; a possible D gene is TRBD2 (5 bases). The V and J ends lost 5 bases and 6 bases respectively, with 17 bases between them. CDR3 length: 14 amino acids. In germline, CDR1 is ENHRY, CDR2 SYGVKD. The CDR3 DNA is TGTGCCATCAGTTCGACCCCGAGGGATTTCGAGCAGTACTTC. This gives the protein CAISSTPRDFEQYF.

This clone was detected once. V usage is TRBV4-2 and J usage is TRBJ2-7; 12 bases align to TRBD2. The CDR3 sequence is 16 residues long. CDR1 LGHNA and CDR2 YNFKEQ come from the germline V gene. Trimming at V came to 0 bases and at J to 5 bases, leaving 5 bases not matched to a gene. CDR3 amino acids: CASSQDTSGRCDEQYF. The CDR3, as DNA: TGTGCCAGCAGCCAAGATACTAGCGGGAGGTGCGACGAGCAGTACTTC.

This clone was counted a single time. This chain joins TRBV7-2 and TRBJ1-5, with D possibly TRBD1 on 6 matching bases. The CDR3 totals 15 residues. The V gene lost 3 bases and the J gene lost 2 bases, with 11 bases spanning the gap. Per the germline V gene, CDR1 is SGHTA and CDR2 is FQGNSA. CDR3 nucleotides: TGTGCCAGCAGCTTTGGACAGTTATGCAATCAGCCCCAGCATTTT. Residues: CASSFGQLCNQPQHF. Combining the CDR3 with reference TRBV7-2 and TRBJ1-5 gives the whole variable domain GAGVSQSPSNKVTEKGKDVELRCDPISGHTALYWYRQSLGQGLEFLIYFQGNSAPDKSGLPSDRFSAERTGGSVSTLTIQRTQQEDSAVYLCASSFGQLCNQPQHFGDGTRLSIL.

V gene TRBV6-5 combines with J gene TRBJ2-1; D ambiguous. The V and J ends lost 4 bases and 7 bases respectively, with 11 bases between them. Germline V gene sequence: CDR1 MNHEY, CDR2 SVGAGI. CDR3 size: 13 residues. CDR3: CASSLERGNEQFF. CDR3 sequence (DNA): TGTGCCAGCAGTTTGGAGCGAGGAAATGAGCAGTTCTTC.

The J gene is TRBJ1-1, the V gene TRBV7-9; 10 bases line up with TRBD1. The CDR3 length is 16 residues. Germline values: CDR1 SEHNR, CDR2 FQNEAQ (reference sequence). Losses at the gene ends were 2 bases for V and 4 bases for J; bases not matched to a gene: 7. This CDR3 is CASSLPRQGASTEAFF. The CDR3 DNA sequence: TGTGCCAGCAGCTTACCTCGACAGGGGGCGAGCACTGAAGCTTTCTTT.